Listed here are 7 T cell receptor beta chains from one sample, sequenced in a study of T cell responses to AZD1222 COVID-19 vaccine. TCRdb keeps only in-frame clones here, not all; method: immunoSEQ multiplex PCR. Here the sample spans 150,000 to 170,000 clones, roughly nine tenths being singletons. Specimen: peripheral blood, collected on day 0 of MenACWY control vaccination. The receptors were gathered from an adult in good health.

J is TRBJ1-2 and V is TRBV5-1; possible D gene TRBD1, 5 bases. V lost 1 base, J lost 0 bases, and 7 bases lay in between. The germline V gene encodes CDR1 SGHRS and CDR2 YFSETQ. This CDR3 is built from 14 residues. The CDR3 loop is CASSLQGTNYGYTF. CDR3 DNA: TGCGCCAGCAGCTTGCAGGGAACTAACTATGGCTACACCTTC.

V and J are TRBV25-1 and TRBJ2-7; the D gene is possibly TRBD2 (6 bases). CDR1 MGHDK and CDR2 SYGVNS come from the germline V gene. V lost 4 bases to trimming and J lost 1 base, with 23 bases between them. CDR3 length: 18 amino acids. Here the CDR3 DNA reads TGTGCCAGCAGTGGTTTCCGGGACCCCGGGGGACGATCCTACGAGCAGTACTTC. This translates into CASSGFRDPGGRSYEQYF.

The CDR3 loop reads CASSKSSGQGGPNEKLFF. DNA of the CDR3: TGTGCCAGCAGCAAAAGTTCGGGACAGGGTGGACCTAATGAAAAACTGTTTTTT. The V gene is TRBV21-1, the J gene TRBJ1-4; the table's D call, TRBD1, has no DNA check behind it. TRBV21-1 counts as a pseudogene. This CDR3 spans 18 amino acids.

This clone was observed a single time. This chain uses TRBV11-2 with TRBJ2-7, with D possibly matching TRBD1 (6 bases). Between the trimmed V and J ends, which lost 0 bases and 1 base, there was a span of 7 bases. The germline gives CDR1 SGHAT, CDR2 FQNNGV. CDR3 length: 14 residues. CDR3 in amino acids: CASSLEDRSYEQYV. DNA for the CDR3: TGTGCCAGCAGCTTAGAAGACAGGTCCTACGAGCAGTACGTC.

The J gene is TRBJ2-7, the V gene TRBV6-1, with 7 bases matching TRBD2. The V gene end was trimmed by 0 bases and the J gene end by 6 bases; junction bases not matched to a gene: 8. The CDR3 totals 15 residues. The V gene's germline CDR1 is MNHNS and CDR2 SASEGT. The CDR3 DNA reads TGTGCCAGCAGTGAAGCGCCGTCTGCGGGAGTCGAGCAGTACGTC. This encodes CASSEAPSAGVEQYV.

V is TRBV12-3 or TRBV12-4 and J is TRBJ1-3; D is unresolved. Trimming pared 2 bases from V and 4 bases from J, leaving 6 bases between. CDR3 length equals 13 residues. In DNA, the CDR3 is TGTGCCAGCAGTTTAAGGATCGGAAACACCATATATTTT. Protein sequence: CASSLRIGNTIYF.

The V gene is TRBV7-2, the J gene TRBJ2-7; the D gene is possibly TRBD2 (6 bases). This CDR3 has 15 residues. Trimming left V 5 bases short and J 2 bases short, with 16 bases between. Germline loops: CDR1 SGHTA, CDR2 FQGNSA. CDR3 sequence (DNA): TGTGCCAGCAGCCTTTCAGGAGGGGAGCCCTACGAGCAGTACGTC. Its protein product is CASSLSGGEPYEQYV.